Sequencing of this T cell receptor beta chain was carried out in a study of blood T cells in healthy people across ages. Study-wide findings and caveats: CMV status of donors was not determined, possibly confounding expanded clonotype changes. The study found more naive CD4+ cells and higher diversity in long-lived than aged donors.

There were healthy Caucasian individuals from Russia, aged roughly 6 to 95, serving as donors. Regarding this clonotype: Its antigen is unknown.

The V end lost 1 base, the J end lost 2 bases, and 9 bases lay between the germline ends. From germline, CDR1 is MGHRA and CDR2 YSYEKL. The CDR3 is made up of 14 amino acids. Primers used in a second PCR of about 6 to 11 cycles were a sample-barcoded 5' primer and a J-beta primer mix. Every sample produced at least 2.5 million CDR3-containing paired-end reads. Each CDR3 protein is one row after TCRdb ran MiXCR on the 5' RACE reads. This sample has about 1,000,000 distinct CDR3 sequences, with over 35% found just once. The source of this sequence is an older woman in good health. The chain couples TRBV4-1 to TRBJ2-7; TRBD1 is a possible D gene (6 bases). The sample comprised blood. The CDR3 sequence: CASSQVEGAYEQYF. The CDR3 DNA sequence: TGCGCCAGCAGCCAAGTCGAGGGGGCCTACGAGCAGTACTTC.